A single sample is the source of the 17 T cell receptor beta chains below, sequenced in a study of beta chain features in type 1 diabetes. Overall study results and limits: TCRB CDR3s were moderately but significantly shorter in Type 1 diabetes patients in all four CD4+ subsets.

Reverse transcription of all isolated RNA meant that expressed TCRB transcripts were sequenced. Profiling relied on immunoSEQ multiplex PCR, and the TCRdb table lists in-frame clones only, not all of them. The data contain 300,000 to 400,000 clones, around 9.7% of them seen just once; the ten biggest clones take up roughly 1%. Their recognized antigens are unknown. Source material: central memory CD4+ T cells from blood. These receptors all come from a man younger than 45 with type 1 diabetes.

This clone was seen at least ten times. The CDR3 sequence: CASSLYAGDTEAFF. The CDR3 nucleotides are TGTGCCAGCAGTTTATATGCGGGAGACACTGAAGCTTTCTTT. This sequence joins TRBV28 and TRBJ1-1; D is unclear. From germline, CDR1 is MDHEN and CDR2 SYDVKM. Trimming removed 1 base at V and 3 bases at J, with 9 bases between. The CDR3 is made up of 14 amino acids.

The chain recombines TRBV4-1 with TRBJ1-5, with D possibly matching TRBD1 (5 bases). There are 15 residues in the CDR3. Trimming took off 1 base at V and 4 bases at J, with 11 bases between the two ends. Germline CDR1 and CDR2: MGHRA and YSYEKL. DNA of the CDR3: TGCGCCAGCAGCCAAGGGTGGGGGGATAATCAGCCCCAGCATTTT. As protein: CASSQGWGDNQPQHF.

The V call is TRBV27, the J call TRBJ1-6; a possible D gene is TRBD1 (6 bases). The CDR3 has 17 residues. V was trimmed by 5 bases and J by 0 bases, leaving 14 bases between them. From germline, CDR1 is MNHEY and CDR2 SMNVEV (reference sequence). The CDR3 region has the DNA TGTGCCAGCAGTGGGACACGTACTACCTCCTATAATTCACCCCTCCACTTT. Protein: CASSGTRTTSYNSPLHF.

This clone was picked up a small number of times. J is TRBJ1-5 and V is TRBV2; D gene ambiguous. Trimming took 3 bases from V and 7 from J, leaving 7 bases between them. In germline, CDR1 is SNHLY, CDR2 FYNNEI. The CDR3 runs 12 residues. The CDR3 nucleotides are TGTGCCAGCAGTGAGGAGGGCCAGCCCCAGCATTTT. Translating it yields CASSEEGQPQHF.

V and J are TRBV7-8 and TRBJ2-2, with 9 bases identical to TRBD2. The CDR3 is 19 amino acids. Trimming cost V 4 bases and J 1 base; bases outside gene matches: 13. From germline, CDR1 is SGHVS and CDR2 FQNEAQ. For the CDR3, the DNA is TGTGCCAGCAGCTCGGGCGGGAGGGGCCAGAAGGAGAACACCGGGGAGCTGTTTTTT. It is translated as CASSSGGRGQKENTGELFF.

This clone was counted only a few times. The J gene is TRBJ2-1, the V gene TRBV7-9; maybe TRBD1 (6 bases). Trimming took 4 bases from V and 4 from J, leaving 8 bases between them. Looked up from germline, CDR1 is SEHNR and CDR2 is FQNEAQ (reference sequence). The CDR3 loop spans 13 amino acids. CDR3 amino acids: CASSSGQYNEQFF. The CDR3 nucleotides read TGTGCCAGCAGCTCCGGACAGTACAATGAGCAGTTCTTC.

This clone has only a few counts. This chain joins TRBV30 and TRBJ1-6, with 10 bases matching TRBD1. V was pared by 4 bases and J by 14 bases, with 8 bases of the junction left unmatched. The CDR3 runs to 13 residues. Germline V CDR1 and CDR2: GTSNPN, SVGIG (reference sequence). CDR3 DNA sequence: TGTGCCTGGACCGGGACAGGGGCCGAGGCCCTCCACTTT. This encodes CAWTGTGAEALHF.

The chain links TRBV27 to TRBJ2-7, with 11 bases that match TRBD1. Trimming cost V 4 bases and J 7 bases; bases outside gene matches: 9. The CDR3 contains 15 residues. Germline loops: CDR1 MNHEY, CDR2 SMNVEV (reference sequence). CDR3 in amino acids: CASSSWTGGAGEQYF. CDR3 nucleotide sequence: TGTGCCAGCAGTTCATGGACAGGGGGCGCGGGTGAGCAGTACTTC.

This clone was seen a few times. The chain links TRBV7-2 to TRBJ2-3; 12 nucleotides match TRBD1. The CDR3 sequence is 15 residues long. Germline V lookup: CDR1 SGHTA, CDR2 FQGNSA. After removal of 7 bases from V and 4 bases from J, the junction contained 6 bases not matched to a gene. This chain's CDR3 is CASIPGTGGPDTQYF. For the CDR3, the DNA is TGTGCCAGCATCCCCGGGACAGGGGGCCCAGATACGCAGTATTTT. Full variable domain (remainder filled in from reference TRBV7-2 and TRBJ2-3): GAGVSQSPSNKVTEKGKDVELRCDPISGHTALYWYRQSLGQGLEFLIYFQGNSAPDKSGLPSDRFSAERTGGSVSTLTIQRTQQEDSAVYLCASIPGTGGPDTQYFGPGTRLTVL.

This clone came up a few times. The chain couples TRBV28 to TRBJ1-1; 11 bases line up with TRBD1. Per the germline V gene, CDR1 is MDHEN and CDR2 is SYDVKM. This CDR3 region has 14 residues. V gave up 5 bases and J gave up 7 bases; unmatched junction bases: 6. The CDR3 sequence: CASSVPGQGGEAFF. The CDR3 nucleotides read TGTGCCAGCAGTGTACCGGGACAGGGGGGTGAAGCTTTCTTT.

This clone has just a few counts. V is TRBV25-1 and J is TRBJ1-1; TRBD1 aligns across 8 bases. After removal of 7 bases from V and 5 bases from J, the junction contained 9 bases not matched to a gene. CDR3 length: 14 residues. From germline, CDR1 is MGHDK and CDR2 SYGVNS. CDR3 nucleotide sequence: TGTGCCAGCATACCTCCACAGGGGGAGACTGAAGCTTTCTTT. It is translated as CASIPPQGETEAFF.

The rearrangement joins TRBV5-1 to TRBJ1-5, with D perhaps matching TRBD1 (5 bases). Germline V lookup: CDR1 SGHRS, CDR2 YFSETQ. This CDR3 region has 16 residues. Trimming took off 4 bases at V and 8 bases at J, with 22 bases between the two ends. The CDR3 DNA sequence: TGCGCCAGCAGCCCCTCCCCTGGGGGACTTCGGGAGCCCCAGCATTTT. Translated, it gives CASSPSPGGLREPQHF.

CDR3: CAWSVGSMRGNQPQHF. The CDR3 DNA is TGTGCCTGGAGTGTAGGCTCTATGAGGGGCAATCAGCCCCAGCATTTT. The chain combines TRBV30 with TRBJ1-5; D remains unclear. Germline assignment: CDR1 GTSNPN and CDR2 SVGIG (reference sequence). The V end lost 0 bases, the J end lost 2 bases, and 14 bases lay between the germline ends. This CDR3 is built from 16 residues.

This clone was seen ten or more times. V usage is TRBV7-2 and J usage is TRBJ2-7; 12 bases fit TRBD2. CDR1 and CDR2 from the germline V gene are SGHTA and FQGNSA. CDR3 length: 14 residues. The ends lost 5 bases at V and 4 bases at J; junction bases unmatched: 3. The DNA for the CDR3 is TGTGCCAGCAGCGGCGGGACTAGCGGGTACGAGCAGTACTTC. It is translated as CASSGGTSGYEQYF. Filled out from reference TRBV7-2 and TRBJ2-7, the complete variable domain reads GAGVSQSPSNKVTEKGKDVELRCDPISGHTALYWYRQSLGQGLEFLIYFQGNSAPDKSGLPSDRFSAERTGGSVSTLTIQRTQQEDSAVYLCASSGGTSGYEQYFGPGTRLTVT.

This clone has only a few counts. CDR3 in amino acids: CSVERGTGGTEAFF. CDR3 coding DNA: TGCAGCGTTGAGCGAGGGACAGGGGGCACTGAAGCTTTCTTT. V gene TRBV29-1 combines with J gene TRBJ1-1, with TRBD1 matching over 11 bases. Germline-derived CDR1 and CDR2 are SQVTM and ANQGSEA. This CDR3 region has 14 residues. J lost 4 bases, V lost 3 bases, and 4 bases had no gene match.

The rearrangement uses TRBV7-2 and TRBJ1-6; the D is unclear. From germline, CDR1 is SGHTA and CDR2 FQGNSA. The V end was cut by 5 bases, the J end by 10 bases, with 27 bases between. CDR3 length equals 18 residues. CDR3 region: CASSLEFMALTSGSPLHF. DNA of the CDR3: TGTGCCAGCAGCCTAGAGTTTATGGCCCTTACGAGTGGGTCACCCCTCCACTTT. The variable domain in full, with the rest retrieved from reference TRBV7-2 and TRBJ1-6, is GAGVSQSPSNKVTEKGKDVELRCDPISGHTALYWYRQSLGQGLEFLIYFQGNSAPDKSGLPSDRFSAERTGGSVSTLTIQRTQQEDSAVYLCASSLEFMALTSGSPLHFGNGTRLTVT.

In this sample, this clone turned up a few times. The chain is built from TRBV5-1 and TRBJ2-3; 7 positions match TRBD2. The CDR3 sequence is 13 residues long. CDR1 is SGHRS, CDR2 YFSETQ, per germline. V shed 5 bases and J 5 bases; nucleotides not matched to a gene: 5. CDR3: CASSLAARDTQYF. CDR3 bases: TGCGCCAGCAGTCTAGCGGCCCGAGATACGCAGTATTTT.